This T cell receptor beta chain was recovered during a study of cytomegalovirus exposure and HLA in healthy donors listed by TCRdb under 2017. As for the study more broadly: In an earlier analysis of about 560 of the donors, less than 350 Gb of sequence data and some 100 million unique TCR beta sequences from about 180 million T cells were reported. Around 330 gigabases of sequencing data and 91 million or so unique TCR sequences made up an early release that covered around 640 HLA-typed donors. Among the roughly 400 genotyped donors, around 81% belonged to the genetic ancestry cluster associated with self-reported Caucasian donors. The study was designed to test whether signatures of past pathogen exposure could be identified by cataloging public T cell receptors. The study profiled the T cell repertoires of hundreds of subjects by immunosequencing and related them to cytomegalovirus serostatus. Along with the roughly 610-subject first cohort, a separate validation cohort of over 90 different subjects was used. To predict cytomegalovirus infection status, the study combined high-throughput TCR immunosequencing, statistical association of individual TCRs with disease status, and machine learning. A later analysis re-analyzed previously published TCR beta repertoires from several hundred donors and added high-resolution HLA genotyping to study TCR occurrence patterns. Rather than drawing on any new phenotypic data, the later analysis identified candidate immune exposures from TCR beta sequences and the way those sequences occurred across donors. In an earlier analysis of over 550 of the donors, high-throughput TCR beta sequencing was used to judge whether each TCR beta V gene segment behaved as functional or pseudogenic. Donor age, sex, ethnicity and CMV serostatus were compiled alongside the repertoire data. A later genetic analysis used genome-wide SNP genotypes for about three fifths of the 666 donors, treating that subset as a discovery cohort. Every repertoire in the discovery cohort had been generated on one and the same sequencing platform. HLA typing covered class I and class II loci at four-digit resolution. Typing coverage varied by locus: roughly 629-640 donors for A, B, C, DRB1 and DQB1; roughly 560 for DQA1; about 590 for DPA1; 450 to 480 for DPB1. Several DR-DQ haplotypes were handled as single units for association and clustering because linkage in the cohort was strong. On average, around 240,000 unique TCR beta nucleotide sequences were sequenced per donor among a few hundred genotyped donors of the cohort, with about 17% of those sequences being non-productive. Results the study describes overall, beyond this receptor: The classifier was reported to diagnose cytomegalovirus status with high specificity and sensitivity in both the original and validation cohorts. Over 15 rarely observed V segments, including chromosome 9 orphons, were excluded from the earlier analysis of several hundred of the donors because counts were too low. Compared with equally common non-associated chains, HLA-associated TCR beta chains in a later analysis were more clonally expanded and had lower generation probabilities. Compared with the approximately 710-donor mean, donors in an Asian-associated ancestry cluster had fewer N-insertions in productive TCRs, according to a later genetic analysis. In an earlier analysis of approximately 590 of the donors, most TCR beta V segments were observed in productive rearrangements about 87% or about 30% of the time, broadly matching IMGT annotations. Most TCR sequences were observed very rarely across donors, whereas some public TCRs were present in many individuals. It was suggested by the authors that the approach could potentially be generalized to other disease states and immunological phenotypes. A later analysis found that TCR association rates varied across HLA loci, with DRB1 alleles showing the most associated TCRs and HLA-C alleles the fewest. A cluster of highly shared sequence variants was judged likely to be a technical artifact of the sequencing pipeline. Assigning TCR associations to individual alleles was difficult when HLA alleles, especially DR and DQ, strongly co-occurred. HLA typing was unavailable for some donors at each locus, so association tests used only the typed subset. Three of the identified cytomegalovirus-associated TCR beta chains were confirmed in vitro to be specific for cytomegalovirus antigens. In a later analysis, 15,000 to 20,000 TCR beta sequences were associated with specific HLA alleles at a false discovery rate of 0.05. In a later analysis, most CMV-associated TCR beta chains were found to appear HLA-restricted, with HLA associations seemingly driven largely by CMV exposure. In a later analysis, several top co-occurrence clusters were reported to appear linked to parvovirus B19, influenza, CMV and Epstein-Barr virus. An association between a missense DCLRE1C variant and V-gene and J-gene trimming of TCR beta chains was found in a later genetic analysis and replicated in an independent cohort. Linkage disequilibrium might explain the correlated functional status among segregating V segments, but an unknown experimental factor could not be excluded. A further reported finding was that TCR beta sequences accurately predicted the HLA-A and HLA-B alleles for most subjects in the first cohort. The study listed 150 to 200 TCR beta chains as associated with cytomegalovirus. Immune exposure information for the cohort was limited to CMV serostatus. In this cohort, only TCR beta chains were sequenced, and detectable features were limited by the absence of alpha or paired-chain data. Sequencing depth was assumed to be roughly uniform across donors in the presence/absence analyses, though that assumption may not hold.

The cohort was made up of approximately 670 healthy bone marrow donors. At the time of sampling, all cohort members were nominally healthy, though unrecorded immune exposures were likely present. The donor was CMV seropositive and was included in the group of 250 to 350 seropositive cohort members. Every donor gave a peripheral blood sample, and the peripheral blood mononuclear cells from that sample were used for TCR beta sequencing. The Qiagen DNeasy Blood Extraction Kit was used to extract genomic DNA from the blood cell samples. Turning to this clone: This clone's antigen is unknown. No qualities accompany the bases; no much larger clone lies one base away.

To prepare the library, the immunoSEQ multiplex PCR assay was applied. A mixture of 60 forward primers for TCR Vbeta segments and 13 reverse primers for TCR Jbeta segments was used in the multiplex PCR. The CDR3 region of rearranged TCR beta genes was amplified from genomic DNA by a multiplex PCR assay. On the Illumina HiSeq System, the amplified TCR beta libraries were sequenced as 87-base-pair reads. The authors' pipeline ran thus. A later analysis counted tens of millions of unique TCR beta chains across the 550 to 750 repertoires, and about 10 million of these chains were shared by at least two donors. To remove PCR and sequencing errors, raw reads were error-corrected and collapsed into unique sequences using a nearest-neighbor algorithm that merged closely related sequences. CDR3 sequences were aligned to IMGT reference sequences to assign V, D and J gene segments. Each retained sequence needed at least a six-nucleotide match to both a V gene segment and a J gene segment. Rearrangements were called productive when the CDR3 lacked stop codons and stayed in frame with V and J; all others were non-productive. Following IMGT convention, CDR3 was defined as the stretch from the second conserved V-encoded cysteine to the conserved J-encoded phenylalanine. Sequences without an unambiguous match to a single V gene segment were excluded from the earlier analysis of about 630 of the donors. In an earlier analysis of approximately 560 of the donors, a V segment was called functional when productive rearrangements were above 56.7%, and segregating when the standard deviation between donors exceeded 5%. To diagnose cytomegalovirus status from the catalog of TCR beta chain sequences, a statistical classification framework was built. A later analysis assigned V and J genes by comparing TCR nucleotide sequences with IMGT/GENE-DB human TR gene sequences. In a later analysis, CDR3 sequences and most-parsimonious VDJ recombination scenarios were assigned using the TCRdist pipeline. A later analysis defined each TCR beta chain by its CDR3 amino acid sequence plus V-gene family, and excluded reads lacking a unique V-gene family. In a later analysis, fewer than 650 highly shared, low-generation-probability nucleotide sequences were removed to address suspected cross-contamination and a sequencing artifact. In a later analysis, a clonal expansion index was calculated for each public chain from normalized within-repertoire ranks of inferred template counts. In a later analysis, generation probabilities were computed using a VDJ recombination model fitted to out-of-frame rearrangements, and the results were checked against IGoR. A later analysis scored TCR-TCR, TCR-HLA and TCR-CMV co-occurrence with hypergeometric tests, applying a repertoire-size bias correction to TCR pairs. To estimate false discovery rates, a later analysis permuted the HLA or CMV assignments 20 times. A later analysis grouped co-occurring TCRs with DBSCAN, adding TCRdist sequence similarity when clustering within HLA-allele-positive subsets. Repertoires with fewer than 30,000 or more than 120,000 public chains, plus five repertoires with anomalous nucleotide sharing, were excluded from co-occurrence clustering. This is the immuneACCESS table as TCRdb keeps it, with only in-frame sequences that have V and J called. A part of the clones is gone; compared with another copy, unresolved V genes explain less than half, and the rest is unexplained. The DNA was the basis for D and trimming; V, J and clone size are from that table. This sample comprises 95,000 to 150,000 clones, roughly 70% of them detected only once. 2.9% of the sample is taken by the ten largest.

The specimen sequenced was PBMCs. This clonotype originated in a woman between 35 and 50 years old in good health and CMV-seropositive.

The sequenced DNA: TGTGCCAGCACGGGAGTATCTAATGAGCAGTTCTTC. This codes for CASTGVSNEQFF. The sequence is built from TRBV6-5 and TRBJ2-1; 6 matching bases give a weak D call of TRBD2. Between the V and J ends, shortened by 7 bases and 7 bases respectively, the junction contains 11 bases. Per the germline V gene, MNHEY is the CDR1 and SVGAGI is the CDR2. The CDR3, cysteine through phenylalanine, is 12 amino acids long. The sequence is cut down to CDR3 DNA, 36 bases in frame from base 1.